This T cell receptor beta chain was sequenced in a study of breast tumors, draining lymph nodes, adjacent tissues. MiXCR, run by TCRdb on the multiplex PCR reads, gives a single entry per CDR3 protein. This sample has around 140,000 distinct CDR3 sequences, with around 20% found just once. Findings and limits, study-wide: Findings are consistent with lymph node origin and intratumoral expansion of most tumor T cells. Luminal-like breast cancer showed significantly higher tumor–nontumor repertoire similarity than basal-like. Compared with lymph nodes, tumors were less diverse; compared with nontumor tissue, more. That most tumor T cells come from lymph nodes remained unproven.

There are many counts of this clonotype. Its cognate antigen is unknown. The lymph nodes were axillary draining lymph nodes from breast cancer patients. The V and J ends lost 4 bases and 3 bases respectively, with 7 bases between them. The CDR3 runs 12 residues. The source of this sequence is a female donor with breast cancer. Some clones in this sample may be carry-over from other donors' samples. Sample: axillary lymph node tissue. The genes are TRBV12-3 or TRBV12-4 and TRBJ2-7; no clear D gene. Here the CDR3 reads CASSYVHYEQYF. The CDR3 region has the DNA TGTGCCAGCAGTTACGTACACTACGAGCAGTACTTC.